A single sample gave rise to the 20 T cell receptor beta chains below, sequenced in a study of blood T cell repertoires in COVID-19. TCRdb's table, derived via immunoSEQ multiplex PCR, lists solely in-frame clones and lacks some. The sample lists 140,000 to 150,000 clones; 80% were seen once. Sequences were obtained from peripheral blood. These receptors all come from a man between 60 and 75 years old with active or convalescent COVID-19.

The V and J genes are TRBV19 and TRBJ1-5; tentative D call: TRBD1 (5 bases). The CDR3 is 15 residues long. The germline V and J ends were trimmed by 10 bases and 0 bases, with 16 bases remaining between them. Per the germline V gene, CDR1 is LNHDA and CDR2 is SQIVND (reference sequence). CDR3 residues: CATEGTPYSNQPQHF. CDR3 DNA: TGTGCCACCGAAGGGACTCCCTATAGCAATCAGCCCCAGCATTTT.

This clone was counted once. In DNA form, the CDR3 reads TGTGCCAGCAGCCAAGACCCGGGAACTAGCACAGATACGCAGTATTTT. Translated: CASSQDPGTSTDTQYF. The chain carries TRBV3-1 (or the pseudogene TRBV3-2) and TRBJ2-3; D is possibly TRBD2 (5 bases). Trimming took 0 bases from V and 0 from J, leaving 10 bases between them. In germline, CDR1 is LGHDT, CDR2 YNNKEL (reference sequence). This CDR3 is 16 amino acids long.

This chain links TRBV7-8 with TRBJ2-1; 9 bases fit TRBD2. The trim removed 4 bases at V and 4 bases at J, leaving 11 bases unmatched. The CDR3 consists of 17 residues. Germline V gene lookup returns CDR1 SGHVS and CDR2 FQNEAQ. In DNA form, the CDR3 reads TGTGCCAGCAGCTCCCTGGCCTTAGCGGGAGATTACAATGAGCAGTTCTTC. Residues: CASSSLALAGDYNEQFF.

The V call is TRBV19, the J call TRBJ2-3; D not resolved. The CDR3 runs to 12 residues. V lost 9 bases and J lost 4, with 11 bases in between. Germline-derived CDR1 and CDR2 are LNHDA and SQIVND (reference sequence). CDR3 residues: CASGVRSDTQYF. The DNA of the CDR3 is TGTGCCAGCGGAGTCCGATCAGATACGCAGTATTTT.

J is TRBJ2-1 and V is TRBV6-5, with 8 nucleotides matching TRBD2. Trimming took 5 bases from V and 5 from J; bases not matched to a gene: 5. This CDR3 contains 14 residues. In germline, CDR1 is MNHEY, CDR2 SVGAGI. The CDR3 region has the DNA TGTGCCAGCAGTAGCGGGAGTTACCACAATGAGCAGTTCTTC. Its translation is CASSSGSYHNEQFF.

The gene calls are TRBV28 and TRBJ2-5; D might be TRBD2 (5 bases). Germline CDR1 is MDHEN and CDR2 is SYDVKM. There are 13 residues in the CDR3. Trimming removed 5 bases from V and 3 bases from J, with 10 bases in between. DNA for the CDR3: TGTGCCAGCAGTGGGTCGAGGGAAGAGACCCAGTACTTC. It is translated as CASSGSREETQYF.

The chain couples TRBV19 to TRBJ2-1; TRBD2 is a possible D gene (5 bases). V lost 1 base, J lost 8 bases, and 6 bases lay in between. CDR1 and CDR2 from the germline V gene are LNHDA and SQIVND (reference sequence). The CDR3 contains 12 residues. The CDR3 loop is CASSIASYEQFF. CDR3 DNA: TGTGCCAGTAGTATAGCTAGCTATGAGCAGTTCTTC.

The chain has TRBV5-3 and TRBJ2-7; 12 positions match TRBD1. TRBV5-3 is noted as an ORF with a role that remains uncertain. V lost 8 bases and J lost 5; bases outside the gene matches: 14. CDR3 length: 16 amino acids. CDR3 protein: CASPGQGAVGGHEQYF. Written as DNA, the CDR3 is TGTGCCAGCCCGGGACAGGGGGCAGTGGGTGGGCACGAGCAGTACTTC.

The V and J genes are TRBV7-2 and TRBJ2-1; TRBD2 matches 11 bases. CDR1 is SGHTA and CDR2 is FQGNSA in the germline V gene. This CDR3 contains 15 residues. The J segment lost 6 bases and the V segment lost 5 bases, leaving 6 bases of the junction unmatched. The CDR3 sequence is CASSQALAGVNEQFF. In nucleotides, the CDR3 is TGTGCCAGCAGCCAGGCACTAGCGGGAGTCAATGAGCAGTTCTTC.

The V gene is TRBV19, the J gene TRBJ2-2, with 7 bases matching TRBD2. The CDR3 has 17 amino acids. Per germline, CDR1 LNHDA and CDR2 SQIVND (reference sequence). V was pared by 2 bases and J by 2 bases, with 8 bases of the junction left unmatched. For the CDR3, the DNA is TGTGCCAGTAGTATAAGACTAGCTTCTCTTAACACCGGGGAGCTGTTTTTT. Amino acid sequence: CASSIRLASLNTGELFF.

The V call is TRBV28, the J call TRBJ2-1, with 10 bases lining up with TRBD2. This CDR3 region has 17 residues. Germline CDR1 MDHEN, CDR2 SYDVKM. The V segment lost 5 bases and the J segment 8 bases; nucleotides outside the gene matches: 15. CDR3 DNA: TGTGCCAGCAGTCCCCCAGTTAGCGGGGGGCAGGGAGATGAGCAGTTCTTC. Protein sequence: CASSPPVSGGQGDEQFF.

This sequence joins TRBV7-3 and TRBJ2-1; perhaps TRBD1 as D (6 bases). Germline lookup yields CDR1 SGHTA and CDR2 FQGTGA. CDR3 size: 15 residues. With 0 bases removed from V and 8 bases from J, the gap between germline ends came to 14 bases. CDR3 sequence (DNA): TGTGCCAGCAGCTTAACGGGACAAAGGATCGATGAGCAGTTCTTC. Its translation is CASSLTGQRIDEQFF.

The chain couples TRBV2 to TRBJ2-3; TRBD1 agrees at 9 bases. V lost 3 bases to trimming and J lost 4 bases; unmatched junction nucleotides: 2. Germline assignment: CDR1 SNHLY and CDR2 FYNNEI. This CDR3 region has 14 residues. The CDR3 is CASSERTGADTQYF. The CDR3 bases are TGTGCCAGCAGTGAGCGGACAGGGGCAGATACGCAGTATTTT. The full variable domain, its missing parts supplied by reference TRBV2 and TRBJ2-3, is EPEVTQTPSHQVTQMGQEVILRCVPISNHLYFYWYRQILGQKVEFLVSFYNNEISEKSEIFDDQFSVERPDGSNFTLKIRSTKLEDSAMYFCASSERTGADTQYFGPGTRLTVL.

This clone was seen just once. The CDR3 spells CSAQHSETQYF. Written as DNA, the CDR3 is TGCAGTGCTCAACACAGTGAGACCCAGTACTTC. The chain has TRBV20-1 and TRBJ2-5; no clear D gene. The length of the CDR3 is 11 residues. Germline V lookup: CDR1 DFQATT, CDR2 SNEGSKA (reference sequence). Trimming removed 5 bases from V and 5 bases from J, with 9 bases in between.

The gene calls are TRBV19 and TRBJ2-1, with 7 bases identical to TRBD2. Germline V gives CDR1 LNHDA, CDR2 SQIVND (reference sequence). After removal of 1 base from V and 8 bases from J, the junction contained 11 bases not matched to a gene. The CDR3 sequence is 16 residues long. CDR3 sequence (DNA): TGTGCCAGTAGTATAGCCGGGAGGAGCGGGATCGATGAGCAGTTCTTC. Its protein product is CASSIAGRSGIDEQFF.

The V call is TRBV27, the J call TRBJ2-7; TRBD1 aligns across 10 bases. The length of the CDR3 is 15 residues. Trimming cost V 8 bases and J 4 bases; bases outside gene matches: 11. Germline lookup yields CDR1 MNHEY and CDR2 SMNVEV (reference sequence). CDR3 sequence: CASAAFGDRGYEQYF. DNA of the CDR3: TGTGCCAGCGCTGCTTTCGGGGACAGGGGATACGAGCAGTACTTC.

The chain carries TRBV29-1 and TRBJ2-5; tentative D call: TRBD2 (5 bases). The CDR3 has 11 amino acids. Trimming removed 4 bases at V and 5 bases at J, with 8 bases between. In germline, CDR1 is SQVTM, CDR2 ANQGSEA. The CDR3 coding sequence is TGCAGCGTTGGGCGGGTGGAGACCCAGTACTTC. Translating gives CSVGRVETQYF. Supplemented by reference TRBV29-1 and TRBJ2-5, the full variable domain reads SAVISQKPSRDICQRGTSLTIQCQVDSQVTMMFWYRQQPGQSLTLIATANQGSEATYESGFVIDKFPISRPNLTFSTLTVSNMSPEDSSIYLCSVGRVETQYFGPGTRLLVL.

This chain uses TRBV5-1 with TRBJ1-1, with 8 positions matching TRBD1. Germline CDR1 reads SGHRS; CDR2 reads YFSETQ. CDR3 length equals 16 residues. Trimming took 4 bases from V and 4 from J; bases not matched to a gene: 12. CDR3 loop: CASSPSPAGGSTEAFF. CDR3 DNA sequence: TGCGCCAGCAGCCCTTCACCGGCAGGGGGCAGCACTGAAGCTTTCTTT.

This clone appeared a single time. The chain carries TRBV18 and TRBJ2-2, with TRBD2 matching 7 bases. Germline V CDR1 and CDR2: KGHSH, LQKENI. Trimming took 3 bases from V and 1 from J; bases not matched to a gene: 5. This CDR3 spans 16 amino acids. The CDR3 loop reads CASSPRGTENTGELFF. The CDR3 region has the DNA TGTGCCAGCTCACCGCGGGGGACCGAGAACACCGGGGAGCTGTTTTTT.

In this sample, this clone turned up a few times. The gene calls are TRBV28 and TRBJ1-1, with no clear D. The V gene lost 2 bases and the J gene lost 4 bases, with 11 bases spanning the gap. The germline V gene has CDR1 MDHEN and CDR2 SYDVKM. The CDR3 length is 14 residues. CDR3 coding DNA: TGTGCCAGCAGTTTAGAACAGCAGAGCACTGAAGCTTTCTTT. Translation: CASSLEQQSTEAFF.